This T cell receptor (beta chain) was observed in a study of neoadjuvant nivolumab and ipilimumab in lung cancer. The length of the CDR3 is 13 residues. Germline values: CDR1 SQVTM, CDR2 ANQGSEA. With V trimmed by 7 bases and J by 6 bases, 9 bases remained unmatched. Sequenced by immunoSEQ multiplex PCR; TCRdb stores in-frame clones only, minus some. The table lists approximately 21,000 clones, less than 85% of them singletons, with more than 20% in the top ten. The V gene is TRBV29-1, the J gene TRBJ2-7, with 10 positions matching TRBD2. This sample comprised peripheral blood, obtained before neoadjuvant nivolumab, alone or with ipilimumab. The clonotype comes from an adult with non-small cell lung cancer. As DNA, the CDR3 is TGCAGCGCACGGACTAGCGGAGCCCGCGAGCAGTACTTC. Protein product: CSARTSGAREQYF.